This paragraph reports one TCR beta chain. Its specificity is not known. The data are from a study of circulating and synovial CD4+ cells in juvenile arthritis. This table comes from immunoSEQ multiplex PCR, and its TCRdb copy is limited to in-frame clones, with some not included. There are 30,000 to 35,000 clones in the sample; roughly 96% occur only once, and 0.15% to 0.2% lies in the top ten. Study results and caveats: CPL versus bulk CD4 samples: T cell genome counts differed by at least an order of magnitude. Shared-clonotype fractions with synovium likely underestimate full repertoire overlap.

Patients with active juvenile idiopathic arthritis donated these samples. Germline CDR1 reads SGHTA; CDR2 reads FQGNSA. The CDR3 has 15 amino acids. The ends were cut back, 4 bases at V and 2 bases at J, with 12 bases in the middle. This clonotype was obtained from a human donor with juvenile idiopathic arthritis. The rearrangement uses TRBV7-2 and TRBJ1-3; D is uncertain. Sequences were obtained from CD4+ T cells from blood. CDR3 protein: CASSYATGPGNTIYF. Written as DNA, the CDR3 is TGTGCCAGCAGCTATGCAACGGGTCCTGGAAACACCATATATTTT.